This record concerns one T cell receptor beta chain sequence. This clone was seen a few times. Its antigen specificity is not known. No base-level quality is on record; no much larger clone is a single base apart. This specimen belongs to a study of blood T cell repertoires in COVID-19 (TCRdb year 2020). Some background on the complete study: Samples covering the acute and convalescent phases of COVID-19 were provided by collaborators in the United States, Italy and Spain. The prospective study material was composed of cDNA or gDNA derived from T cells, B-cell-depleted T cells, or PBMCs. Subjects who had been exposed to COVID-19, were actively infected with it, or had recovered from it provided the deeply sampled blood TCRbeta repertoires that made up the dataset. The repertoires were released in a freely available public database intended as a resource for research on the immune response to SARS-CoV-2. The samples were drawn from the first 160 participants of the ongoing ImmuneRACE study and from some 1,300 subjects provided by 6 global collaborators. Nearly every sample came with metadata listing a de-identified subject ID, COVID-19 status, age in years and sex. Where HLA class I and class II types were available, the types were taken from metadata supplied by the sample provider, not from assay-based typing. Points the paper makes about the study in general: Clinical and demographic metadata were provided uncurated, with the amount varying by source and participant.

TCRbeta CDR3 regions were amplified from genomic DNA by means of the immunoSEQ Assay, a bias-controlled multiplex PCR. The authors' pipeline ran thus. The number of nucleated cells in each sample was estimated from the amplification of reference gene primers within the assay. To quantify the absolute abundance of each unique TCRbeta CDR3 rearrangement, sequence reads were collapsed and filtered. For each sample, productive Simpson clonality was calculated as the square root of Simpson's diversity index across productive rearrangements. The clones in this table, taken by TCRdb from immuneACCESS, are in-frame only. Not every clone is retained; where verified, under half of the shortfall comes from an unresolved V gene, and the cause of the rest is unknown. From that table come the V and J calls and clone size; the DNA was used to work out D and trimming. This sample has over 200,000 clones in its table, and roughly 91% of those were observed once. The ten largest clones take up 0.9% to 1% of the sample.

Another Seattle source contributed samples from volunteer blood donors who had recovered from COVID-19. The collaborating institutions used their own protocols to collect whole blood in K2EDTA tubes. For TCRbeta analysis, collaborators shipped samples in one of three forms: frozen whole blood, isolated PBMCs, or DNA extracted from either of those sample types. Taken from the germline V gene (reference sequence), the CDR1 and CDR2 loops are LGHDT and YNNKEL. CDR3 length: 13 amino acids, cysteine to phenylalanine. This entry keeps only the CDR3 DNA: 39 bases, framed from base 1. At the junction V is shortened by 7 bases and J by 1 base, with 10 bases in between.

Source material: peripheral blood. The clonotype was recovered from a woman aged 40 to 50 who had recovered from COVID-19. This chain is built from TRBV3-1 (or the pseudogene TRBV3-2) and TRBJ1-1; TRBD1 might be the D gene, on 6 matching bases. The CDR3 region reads CASNLGGNTEAFF. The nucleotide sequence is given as TGTGCCAGCAACCTAGGGGGGAACACTGAAGCTTTCTTT.